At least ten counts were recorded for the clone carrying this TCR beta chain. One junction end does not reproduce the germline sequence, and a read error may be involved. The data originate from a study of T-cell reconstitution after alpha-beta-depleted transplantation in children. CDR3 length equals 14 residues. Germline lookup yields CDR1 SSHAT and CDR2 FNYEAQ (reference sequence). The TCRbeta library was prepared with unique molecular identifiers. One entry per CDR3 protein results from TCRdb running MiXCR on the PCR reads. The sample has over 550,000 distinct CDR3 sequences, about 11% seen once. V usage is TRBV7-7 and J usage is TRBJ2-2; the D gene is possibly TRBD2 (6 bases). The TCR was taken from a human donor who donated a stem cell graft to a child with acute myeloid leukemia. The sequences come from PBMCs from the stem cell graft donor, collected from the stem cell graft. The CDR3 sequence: CASSSSVGTGELFF. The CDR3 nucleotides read TGTGCTAGCAGCTCTAGCGTGGGCACCGGGGAGCTGTTTTTT.